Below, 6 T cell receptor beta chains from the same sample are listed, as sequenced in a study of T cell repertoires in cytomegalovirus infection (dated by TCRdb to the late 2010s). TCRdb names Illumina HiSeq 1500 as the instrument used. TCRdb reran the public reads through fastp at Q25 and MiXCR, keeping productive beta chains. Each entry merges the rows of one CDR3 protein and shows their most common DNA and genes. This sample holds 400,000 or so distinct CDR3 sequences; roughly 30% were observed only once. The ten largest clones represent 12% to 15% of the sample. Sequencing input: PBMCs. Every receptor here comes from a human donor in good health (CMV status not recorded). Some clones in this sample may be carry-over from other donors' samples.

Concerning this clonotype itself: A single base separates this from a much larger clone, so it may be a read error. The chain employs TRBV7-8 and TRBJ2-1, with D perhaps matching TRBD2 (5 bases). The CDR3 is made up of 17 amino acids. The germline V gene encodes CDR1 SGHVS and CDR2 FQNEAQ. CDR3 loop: CASSLYVVRAFGNEQLF. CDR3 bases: TGTGCCAGCAGCTTATACGTGGTTCGGGCGTTCGGGAATGAGCAGTTATTC.

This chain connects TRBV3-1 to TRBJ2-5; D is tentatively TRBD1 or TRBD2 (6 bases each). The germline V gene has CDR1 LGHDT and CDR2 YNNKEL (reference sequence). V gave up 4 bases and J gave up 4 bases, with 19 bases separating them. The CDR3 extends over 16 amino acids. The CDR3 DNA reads TGTGCCAGCAGCCCTTCAAGGAGGGACATTAGAGAGACCCAGTACTTC. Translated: CASSPSRRDIRETQYF.

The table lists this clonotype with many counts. The CDR3 DNA is TGTGCCAGCAGTTTTTCCCCTAGACATGAGCAGTTCTTC. Translating it yields CASSFSPRHEQFF. The V gene is TRBV5-5, the J gene TRBJ2-1; D uncertain. V dropped 5 bases and J dropped 8 bases, with 14 bases sitting between them. Germline-derived CDR1 and CDR2 are SGHKS and YYEKEE (reference sequence). The CDR3 length is 13 residues.

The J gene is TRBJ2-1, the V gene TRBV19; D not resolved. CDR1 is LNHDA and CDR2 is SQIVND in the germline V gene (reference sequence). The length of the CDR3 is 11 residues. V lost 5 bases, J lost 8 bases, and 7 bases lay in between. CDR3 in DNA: TGTGCCAGTAGTGTTGGGTATGAGCAGTTCTTC. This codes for CASSVGYEQFF.

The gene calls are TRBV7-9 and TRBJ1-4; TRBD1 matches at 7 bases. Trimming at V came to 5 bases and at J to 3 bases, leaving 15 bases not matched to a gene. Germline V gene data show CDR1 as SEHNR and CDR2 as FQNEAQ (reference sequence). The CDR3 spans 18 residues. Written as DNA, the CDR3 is TGTGCCAGCAGCCCCCCACAGATCTGGCAGGGGGCTAATGAAAAACTGTTTTTT. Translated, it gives CASSPPQIWQGANEKLFF.

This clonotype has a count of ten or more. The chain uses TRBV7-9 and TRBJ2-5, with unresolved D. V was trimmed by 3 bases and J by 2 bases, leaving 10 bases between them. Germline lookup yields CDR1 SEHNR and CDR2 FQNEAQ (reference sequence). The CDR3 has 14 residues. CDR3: CASSFLDSQETQYF. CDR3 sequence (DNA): TGTGCCAGCAGCTTTCTTGACTCACAAGAGACCCAGTACTTC.